This paragraph reports one T cell receptor (beta chain). The sample originates from a study of T cell responses to AZD1222 COVID-19 vaccine. The assay was immunoSEQ multiplex PCR, and TCRdb's table has in-frame clones only and misses some. The sample holds 100,000 to 140,000 clones, about 90% seen once. From germline, CDR1 is SGHTA and CDR2 FQGNSA. V was pared by 2 bases and J by 4 bases, with 4 bases of the junction left unmatched. The CDR3 is 14 residues long. The chain combines TRBV7-2 with TRBJ1-1, with 7 bases that match TRBD1. This TCR was sampled from an adult in good health. The source was peripheral blood, collected on day 0 of AZD1222 vaccination. CDR3 amino acids: CASSLTGAGTEAFF. Here the CDR3 DNA reads TGTGCCAGCAGCTTAACAGGGGCGGGCACTGAAGCTTTCTTT.